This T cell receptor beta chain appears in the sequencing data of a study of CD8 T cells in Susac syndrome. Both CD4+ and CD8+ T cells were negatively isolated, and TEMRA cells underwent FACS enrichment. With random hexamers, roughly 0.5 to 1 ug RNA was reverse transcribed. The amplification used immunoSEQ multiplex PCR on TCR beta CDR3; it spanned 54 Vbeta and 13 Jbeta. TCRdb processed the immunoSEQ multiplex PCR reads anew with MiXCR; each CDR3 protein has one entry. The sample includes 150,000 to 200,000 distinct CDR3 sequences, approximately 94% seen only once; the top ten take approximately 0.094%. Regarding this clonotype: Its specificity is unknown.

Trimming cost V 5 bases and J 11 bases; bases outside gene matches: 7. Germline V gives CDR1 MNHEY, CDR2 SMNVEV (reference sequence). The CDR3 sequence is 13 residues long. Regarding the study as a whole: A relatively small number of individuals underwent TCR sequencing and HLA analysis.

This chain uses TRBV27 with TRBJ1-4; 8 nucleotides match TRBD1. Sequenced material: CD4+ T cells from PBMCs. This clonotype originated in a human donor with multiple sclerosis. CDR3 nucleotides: TGTGCCAGCAGTGAACGACAGGGGACGAAACTGTTTTTT. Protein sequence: CASSERQGTKLFF.